Listed here are 26 T cell receptor beta chains from one sample, sequenced in a study of blood T cell repertoires in COVID-19. This table comes from immunoSEQ multiplex PCR, and its TCRdb copy is limited to in-frame clones, with some not included. This table holds around 7,000 clones, 75% to 90% found once. The sequencing input was peripheral blood. The source of these receptors is a human donor in a cohort sampled during active COVID-19.

The V gene is TRBV6-2 or TRBV6-3, the J gene TRBJ1-1, with D unclear. Per germline, CDR1 MNHEY and CDR2 SVGEGT. The CDR3 contains 13 residues. V lost 5 bases and J 2 bases, leaving 9 bases between the germline ends. Written as DNA, the CDR3 is TGTGCCAGCAGTCACGGGGATAACACTGAAGCTTTCTTT. Translation: CASSHGDNTEAFF.

This chain connects TRBV7-9 to TRBJ2-1; 7 nucleotides align to TRBD2. The CDR3 covers 16 residues. The germline V gene has CDR1 SEHNR and CDR2 FQNEAQ (reference sequence). The V segment lost 1 base and the J segment 0 bases; nucleotides outside the gene matches: 3. The CDR3 region is CASSLERTSSYNEQFF. In nucleotides, the CDR3 is TGTGCCAGCAGCTTAGAGCGGACTAGCTCCTACAATGAGCAGTTCTTC.

The V and J genes are TRBV10-1 and TRBJ2-2, with D possibly being TRBD2 (6 bases). Germline-derived CDR1 and CDR2 are WNHNN and SYGVQD (reference sequence). The CDR3 consists of 17 residues. V was trimmed by 0 bases and J by 2 bases, leaving 13 bases between them. The CDR3 here is CASSESLPGTNTGELFF. CDR3 sequence (DNA): TGCGCCAGCAGTGAGTCTCTGCCAGGGACTAACACCGGGGAGCTGTTTTTT.

This chain connects TRBV3-1 (or the pseudogene TRBV3-2) to TRBJ2-3; D is uncertain. Germline V gene sequence: CDR1 LGHDT, CDR2 YNNKEL (reference sequence). Trimming removed 3 bases at V and 2 bases at J, with 9 bases between. CDR3 length: 14 amino acids. CDR3 DNA sequence: TGTGCCAGCAGCCACTCGGCGGTCACAGATACGCAGTATTTT. Protein: CASSHSAVTDTQYF.

V gene TRBV27 combines with J gene TRBJ2-1; tentatively, D is TRBD2 (6 bases). CDR1 and CDR2 from the germline V gene are MNHEY and SMNVEV (reference sequence). Trimming pared 4 bases from V and 6 bases from J, leaving 19 bases between. The length of the CDR3 is 16 residues. For the CDR3, the DNA is TGTGCCAGCAGTTCCCCTGCTGGGCGGGGACCCAATGAGCAGTTCTTC. As protein: CASSSPAGRGPNEQFF.

The chain is built from TRBV11-2 and TRBJ2-2, with D possibly being TRBD2 (6 bases). The germline gives CDR1 SGHAT, CDR2 FQNNGV. V dropped 4 bases and J dropped 10 bases, with 19 bases sitting between them. CDR3 size: 15 residues. This CDR3 reads CASSSRDRKRVELFF. In DNA, the CDR3 is TGTGCCAGCAGCTCGCGGGACCGAAAAAGGGTGGAGCTGTTTTTT.

The chain links TRBV6-2 or TRBV6-3 to TRBJ1-5, with D possibly TRBD1 on 6 matching bases. Trimming cost V 2 bases and J 7 bases, with 9 bases left between them. In germline, CDR1 is MNHEY, CDR2 SVGEGT. CDR3 length equals 13 residues. CDR3 sequence: CASSYVQGQPQHF. Written as DNA, the CDR3 is TGTGCCAGCAGTTACGTACAGGGACAGCCCCAGCATTTT.

This clone was observed a handful of times. V gene TRBV7-9 combines with J gene TRBJ2-1; 15 bases agree with TRBD2. The CDR3 contains 16 residues. Germline values: CDR1 SEHNR, CDR2 FQNEAQ (reference sequence). After removal of 5 bases from V and 9 bases from J, the junction contained 8 bases not matched to a gene. CDR3 bases: TGTGCCAGCAGCAAACCGGGACTAGCGGGAGGCCCTGAGCAGTTCTTC. Amino acids: CASSKPGLAGGPEQFF.

This chain connects TRBV24-1 to TRBJ2-2, with 11 bases aligning to TRBD1. CDR1 and CDR2 from the germline V gene are KGHDR and SFDVKD. The V gene end was trimmed by 1 base and the J gene end by 5 bases; junction bases not matched to a gene: 8. CDR3 length: 18 residues. The CDR3 reads CATSDFIRTGGDTGELFF. The CDR3 DNA reads TGTGCCACCAGTGATTTTATCCGGACAGGGGGCGATACCGGGGAGCTGTTTTTT.

The chain uses TRBV5-4 and TRBJ1-2; no firm D call. The CDR3 is 13 residues long. V was trimmed by 0 bases and J by 5 bases, leaving 8 bases between them. The germline CDR1 and CDR2 sequences are SGHNT and YYREEE (reference sequence). The CDR3 sequence is CASSLGQEYGYTF. The CDR3 DNA reads as TGTGCCAGCAGCTTGGGGCAGGAATATGGCTACACCTTC.

CDR3 region: CASKVGGGPYEQYF. CDR3 sequence (DNA): TGTGCCAGCAAAGTGGGGGGGGGTCCTTACGAGCAGTACTTC. The chain has TRBV27 and TRBJ2-7; TRBD2 matches 7 bases. The CDR3 loop spans 14 amino acids. Germline V gene lookup returns CDR1 MNHEY and CDR2 SMNVEV (reference sequence). The trim removed 7 bases at V and 4 bases at J, leaving 10 bases unmatched.

V usage is TRBV7-9 and J usage is TRBJ1-2; a weak D match, TRBD1 (6 bases). V lost 5 bases to trimming and J lost 2 bases, with 9 bases between them. Germline-derived CDR1 and CDR2 are SEHNR and FQNEAQ (reference sequence). The CDR3 totals 13 residues. The CDR3 nucleotides are TGTGCCAGCAGCGATGACAGGAACTATGGCTACACCTTC. This translates into CASSDDRNYGYTF.

The rearrangement uses TRBV27 and TRBJ2-1; D gene ambiguous. Trimming stripped 4 bases from V and 0 bases from J, with 10 bases between. The V gene's germline CDR1 is MNHEY and CDR2 SMNVEV (reference sequence). This CDR3 has 15 amino acids. CDR3 sequence reads: CASSSTLSSYNEQFF. The CDR3 bases are TGTGCCAGCAGTTCCACCTTGAGCTCCTACAATGAGCAGTTCTTC.

This chain joins TRBV7-9 and TRBJ2-5, with 14 nucleotides matching TRBD2. V lost 5 bases, J lost 0 bases, and 8 bases stayed unmatched. This CDR3 has 18 residues. In germline, CDR1 is SEHNR, CDR2 FQNEAQ (reference sequence). The CDR3 is CASSHGLAGGLYQETQYF. The CDR3 nucleotides are TGTGCCAGCAGCCACGGACTAGCGGGGGGACTGTACCAAGAGACCCAGTACTTC.

This chain links TRBV27 with TRBJ2-1; 10 nucleotides line up with TRBD2. J gave up 7 bases and V 5 bases, and 8 bases lay outside the gene matches. CDR3 length equals 15 residues. CDR1 is MNHEY and CDR2 is SMNVEV in the germline V gene (reference sequence). CDR3 region: CASSQSGRVRNEQFF. DNA of the CDR3: TGTGCCAGCAGTCAAAGCGGGAGGGTTAGAAATGAGCAGTTCTTC.

This clone was picked up one time. CDR3 nucleotide sequence: TGTGCCAGCAGCCGTCCCGGAGACCGTTACGAGCAGTACTTC. Residues: CASSRPGDRYEQYF. This chain uses TRBV3-1 (or the pseudogene TRBV3-2) with TRBJ2-7; D gene uncertain. V lost 4 bases, J lost 4 bases, and 14 bases lay in between. The CDR3 contains 14 residues. Germline V gene sequence: CDR1 LGHDT, CDR2 YNNKEL (reference sequence).

Only a few counts were recorded for this clone. The chain is built from TRBV3-1 (or the pseudogene TRBV3-2) and TRBJ2-5; D might be TRBD1 (5 bases). CDR1 and CDR2 from the germline V gene are LGHDT and YNNKEL (reference sequence). The CDR3 contains 15 residues. V lost 5 bases, J lost 5 bases, and 18 bases lay in between. The CDR3 protein is CASSGATANMETQYF. The CDR3 region has the DNA TGTGCCAGCAGCGGGGCTACCGCAAATATGGAGACCCAGTACTTC.

The V call is TRBV7-2, the J call TRBJ1-1; D unresolved. The CDR3 has 14 amino acids. The V end lost 1 base, the J end lost 1 base, and 7 bases lay between the germline ends. Germline CDR1 SGHTA, CDR2 FQGNSA. In DNA form, the CDR3 reads TGTGCCAGCAGCTTAGTCTTCGGGAACACTGAAGCTTTCTTT. It yields the protein CASSLVFGNTEAFF.

The chain couples TRBV6-5 to TRBJ2-5; 7 bases are shared with TRBD1. CDR3 size: 13 residues. V lost 6 bases, J lost 2 bases, and 3 bases stayed unmatched. From germline, CDR1 is MNHEY and CDR2 SVGAGI. CDR3 nucleotides: TGTGCCAGCAGGACGGGACAGCAAGAGACCCAGTACTTC. Encoded protein: CASRTGQQETQYF.

The chain joins TRBV5-1 to TRBJ2-7; 10 nucleotides agree with TRBD1. Germline CDR1 SGHRS, CDR2 YFSETQ. Trimming took 0 bases from V and 3 from J; bases not matched to a gene: 3. This CDR3 is built from 15 residues. The DNA of the CDR3 is TGCGCCAGCAGCTTGGGGGGGACAGGGGACTACGAGCAGTACTTC. Its protein is CASSLGGTGDYEQYF.

This chain uses TRBV19 with TRBJ1-1; tentatively, D is TRBD1 (5 bases). Trimming left V 3 bases short and J 5 bases short, with 16 bases between. CDR1 is LNHDA and CDR2 is SQIVND in the germline V gene (reference sequence). The length of the CDR3 is 15 residues. CDR3 amino acids: CASSIFPGGGTEAFF. CDR3 coding DNA: TGTGCCAGTAGTATTTTTCCCGGGGGGGGGACTGAAGCTTTCTTT.

This clone is a singleton in its sample. At one end, the junction sequence differs from germline, possibly due to a read error. The chain couples TRBV11-2 to TRBJ2-2; the match to TRBD1 covers 8 bases. Germline loops: CDR1 SGHAT, CDR2 FQNNGV. This CDR3 has 15 amino acids. The CDR3 region has the DNA TGTGCCAGCAGCCTAGACAGGGGATCAACCGGGGAGCTGTTTTTT. This encodes CASSLDRGSTGELFF.

This clone has only a few counts. This chain links TRBV7-9 with TRBJ2-7; a possible D gene is TRBD1 (6 bases). Germline V gene lookup returns CDR1 SEHNR and CDR2 FQNEAQ (reference sequence). This CDR3 contains 14 residues. The ends were cut back, 6 bases at V and 3 bases at J, with 15 bases in the middle. CDR3 region: CASSLAGVDYEQYF. The CDR3 region has the DNA TGTGCCAGCAGTCTGGCAGGGGTTGACTACGAGCAGTACTTC.

The J gene is TRBJ2-2, the V gene TRBV27, with 9 bases that match TRBD1. V was pared by 6 bases and J by 5 bases, with 16 bases of the junction left unmatched. Germline loops: CDR1 MNHEY, CDR2 SMNVEV (reference sequence). The CDR3 is 18 amino acids. CDR3 in amino acids: CASRRGQGPSRETGELFF. For the CDR3, the DNA is TGTGCCAGCAGAAGGGGACAGGGTCCGAGTAGAGAAACCGGGGAGCTGTTTTTT.

This rearrangement joins TRBV29-1 to TRBJ2-3; D is perhaps TRBD1 (5 bases). The CDR3 is 14 residues long. Germline V gene lookup returns CDR1 SQVTM and CDR2 ANQGSEA. The V and J ends lost 3 bases and 0 bases respectively, with 10 bases between them. The CDR3 reads CSVDLGRSTDTQYF. CDR3 bases: TGCAGCGTTGACCTGGGGCGAAGCACAGATACGCAGTATTTT.

This chain uses TRBV6-5 with TRBJ1-3; D call uncertain. CDR3 length: 14 residues. Between the trimmed V and J ends, which lost 11 bases and 0 bases, there was a span of 14 bases. Germline CDR1 reads MNHEY; CDR2 reads SVGAGI. The CDR3: CAAAREHSGNTIYF. DNA of the CDR3: TGTGCCGCAGCACGGGAACACTCTGGAAACACCATATATTTT.